This T cell receptor (beta chain) was found in a study of shared clonotypes between healthy human individuals. Whole-study findings and limits: Sequencing of the sorted subsets was shown by rarefaction to be incomplete despite large depth.

The CDR3 spans 14 residues. CD45RO-negative, CCR7-selected cells formed the naive CD8 fraction, which excluded terminally differentiated effector memory CD45RA+ cells. The method was immunoSEQ multiplex PCR; TCRdb's version includes in-frame clones alone and lacks a portion of them. The repertoire has 1.5 million to 2.5 million clones, about 95% of them found once; the top ten carry 0.95% to 1.5%. As regards this clone: The antigen is undetermined.

The chain employs TRBV21-1 and TRBJ2-7; the table calls TRBD2, which could not be checked here. TRBV21-1 represents a pseudogene. Material: naive CD8+ T cells sorted from blood. This clonotype was sampled from a man aged 18 to 29 in good health. The CDR3 region has the DNA TGTGCCAGCAACCACAGCGGGGCCGCCTACGAGCAGTACTTC. Translating it yields CASNHSGAAYEQYF.